This T cell receptor (beta chain) was obtained from a study of shared clonotypes between healthy human individuals. In germline, CDR1 is LNHDA, CDR2 SQIVND (reference sequence). V lost 4 bases and J lost 6; bases outside the gene matches: 4. This CDR3 has 14 amino acids. It was at deep level that the assay was run. Data came from immunoSEQ multiplex PCR; TCRdb stores just in-frame clones and leaves some out. The sample records a few hundred thousand clones, around 80% being singletons. The sequence came from a woman in her thirties or forties in good health. Some clones in this sample may be carry-over from other donors' samples. The sample consisted of PBMCs. The J gene is TRBJ1-4, the V gene TRBV19; 8 nucleotides agree with TRBD1. The CDR3, as DNA: TGTGCCAGTAGTACCGGGACAGGCGATGAAAAACTGTTTTTT. Its translation is CASSTGTGDEKLFF.